The rows below give T cell receptor beta chains drawn from one sample of a study of blood T cell repertoires in COVID-19. Data came from immunoSEQ multiplex PCR; TCRdb stores just in-frame clones and leaves some out. This table holds approximately 160,000 clones, roughly 80% found once. Sequenced sample: peripheral blood. These receptor sequences come from a woman older than 75 with acute or convalescent COVID-19. Both conserved end residues are part of each CDR3. Each record gives: V gene, J gene, clone size, D gene, CDR3 protein, CDR3 DNA. A D gene is named only where the DNA matches it firmly. A clone size is listed for some rows: how often the clone was seen (once, few, many), or a class if it is expanded.

>TRBV6-1|TRBJ1-6|few|.
CASSGDSSSYNSPLHF
TGTGCCAGCAGTGGGGACTCAAGCTCCTATAATTCACCCCTCCACTTT
>TRBV11-1|TRBJ2-5|.|TRBD1
CASSLGGTGIKSQYF
TGTGCCAGCAGCTTGGGCGGGACAGGGATCAAGTCACAGTACTTC
>TRBV6-1|TRBJ1-1|.|.
CASSDLTMNEAFF
TGTGCCAGCAGTGACCTAACGATGAATGAAGCTTTCTTT
>TRBV11-2|TRBJ2-5|.|TRBD2
CASSSGLAVETQYF
TGTGCCAGCAGCTCGGGACTAGCGGTAGAGACCCAGTACTTC
>TRBV19|TRBJ1-2|.|.
CASSIQGIYGYTF
TGTGCCAGTAGTATACAGGGGATCTATGGCTACACCTTC
>TRBV19|TRBJ2-2|.|TRBD2
CASSTGLAGTMGTGELFF
TGTGCCAGTAGTACCGGACTAGCGGGAACCATGGGCACCGGGGAGCTGTTTTTT
>TRBV18|TRBJ1-1|.|.
CASSSGRDLNTEAFF
TGTGCCAGCTCATCAGGGAGGGACTTGAACACTGAAGCTTTCTTT
>TRBV7-3|TRBJ1-2|.|TRBD1
CASSQGAGNYGYTF
TGTGCCAGCAGCCAGGGGGCCGGAAACTATGGCTACACCTTC
>TRBV7-2|TRBJ1-1|.|TRBD1
CASSLEGQRGTEAFF
TGTGCCAGCAGCTTAGAGGGACAGAGGGGCACTGAAGCTTTCTTT
>TRBV9|TRBJ1-3|few|.
CASSAVTGLAGNTIYF
TGTGCCAGCAGCGCCGTAACAGGGTTGGCTGGAAACACCATATATTTT